The rows below give T cell receptor beta chains drawn from one sample of a study of T cell responses to AZD1222 COVID-19 vaccine. Clones were read by immunoSEQ multiplex PCR, and TCRdb kept only the in-frame ones, dropping some. This sample has around 180,000 clones, with just over 85% found just once. Material: peripheral blood, obtained on day 0 of AZD1222 vaccination. The receptor source for this set is an adult in good health. The CDR3 runs from the conserved cysteine through the conserved F or W. D genes are given only for firm matches. Size is omitted from some rows. Given values are once, few, many or a class for expanded clones.

clone_size: .; j_call: TRBJ1-5; d_call: TRBD1; v_call: TRBV9; cdr3_aa: CASSSGQRDQPQHF; cdr3_nt: TGTGCCAGCAGCTCGGGACAGCGAGATCAGCCCCAGCATTTT
clone_size: .; j_call: TRBJ2-1; d_call: TRBD2; v_call: TRBV2; cdr3_aa: CASTVRAGGPYNEQFF; cdr3_nt: TGTGCCAGCACCGTAAGGGCGGGGGGGCCCTACAATGAGCAGTTCTTC
clone_size: .; j_call: TRBJ1-3; d_call: .; v_call: TRBV9; cdr3_aa: CASSPGSGGESGNTIYF; cdr3_nt: TGTGCCAGCAGCCCTGGGTCAGGAGGGGAGTCTGGAAACACCATATATTTT
clone_size: .; j_call: TRBJ2-3; d_call: .; v_call: TRBV7-3; cdr3_aa: CASSLGPTGTDTQYF; cdr3_nt: TGTGCCAGCAGCTTGGGACCGACGGGCACAGATACGCAGTATTTT
clone_size: .; j_call: TRBJ1-6; d_call: .; v_call: TRBV7-2; cdr3_aa: CASSTSGSYNSPLHF; cdr3_nt: TGTGCCAGCAGCACGAGTGGCTCCTATAATTCACCCCTCCACTTT
clone_size: once; j_call: TRBJ2-1; d_call: TRBD2; v_call: TRBV5-4; cdr3_aa: CASSLEGTRARGEQFF; cdr3_nt: TGTGCCAGCAGCTTGGAGGGGACTAGGGCAAGGGGTGAGCAGTTCTTC
clone_size: .; j_call: TRBJ1-2; d_call: .; v_call: TRBV30; cdr3_aa: CAWSARQESSNTF; cdr3_nt: TGTGCCTGGAGTGCTCGACAGGAATCTTCGAACACCTTC
clone_size: .; j_call: TRBJ1-4; d_call: .; v_call: TRBV4-3; cdr3_aa: CASSPPPAGANEKLFF; cdr3_nt: TGCGCCAGCAGCCCACCACCCGCAGGGGCTAATGAAAAACTGTTTTTT
clone_size: .; j_call: TRBJ2-7; d_call: .; v_call: TRBV30; cdr3_aa: CAWSLDMGGYEQYF; cdr3_nt: TGTGCCTGGAGTCTTGACATGGGTGGATACGAGCAGTACTTC
clone_size: .; j_call: TRBJ2-7; d_call: .; v_call: TRBV9; cdr3_aa: CASSVDGSTYEQYF; cdr3_nt: TGTGCCAGCAGCGTAGATGGGTCAACTTACGAGCAGTACTTC